The clone carrying this TCR beta chain showed up just once. The antigen is unknown. The CDR3 spans 16 residues. Germline V lookup: CDR1 SNHLY, CDR2 FYNNEI. V lost 3 bases, J lost 4 bases, and 17 bases lay in between. The sample originates from a study of T cell clonotyping in hematopoietic cell transplantation. Findings of the study overall: Recipient TCR diversity dropped after transplant; expanded clonotypes rose from day 30 to 180. Cells were unsorted, so CD4 and CD8 contributions were not separated.

Recipients were bled about 28 days pretransplant and at posttransplant days 30, 100, 180. TCRdb's copy holds only in-frame clones and misses some; the assay was immunoSEQ multiplex PCR. The data hold 25,000 to 30,000 clones, with 92% observed a single time. The sequencing here drew on PBMCs, taken 100 days after allogeneic stem cell transplant. The rearrangement uses TRBV2 and TRBJ2-3; TRBD2 might be the D (6 bases). This TCR was recovered from a female patient aged 45-65 years who had an allogeneic stem cell transplant from a related donor, so the T cells may come from the graft donor. Some clones in this sample may be carry-over from other donors' samples. The CDR3 loop reads CASSEFSRGASDTQYF. The CDR3 bases are TGTGCCAGCAGTGAGTTTAGTCGCGGGGCTTCAGATACGCAGTATTTT. Full variable domain (remainder filled in from reference TRBV2 and TRBJ2-3): EPEVTQTPSHQVTQMGQEVILRCVPISNHLYFYWYRQILGQKVEFLVSFYNNEISEKSEIFDDQFSVERPDGSNFTLKIRSTKLEDSAMYFCASSEFSRGASDTQYFGPGTRLTVL.